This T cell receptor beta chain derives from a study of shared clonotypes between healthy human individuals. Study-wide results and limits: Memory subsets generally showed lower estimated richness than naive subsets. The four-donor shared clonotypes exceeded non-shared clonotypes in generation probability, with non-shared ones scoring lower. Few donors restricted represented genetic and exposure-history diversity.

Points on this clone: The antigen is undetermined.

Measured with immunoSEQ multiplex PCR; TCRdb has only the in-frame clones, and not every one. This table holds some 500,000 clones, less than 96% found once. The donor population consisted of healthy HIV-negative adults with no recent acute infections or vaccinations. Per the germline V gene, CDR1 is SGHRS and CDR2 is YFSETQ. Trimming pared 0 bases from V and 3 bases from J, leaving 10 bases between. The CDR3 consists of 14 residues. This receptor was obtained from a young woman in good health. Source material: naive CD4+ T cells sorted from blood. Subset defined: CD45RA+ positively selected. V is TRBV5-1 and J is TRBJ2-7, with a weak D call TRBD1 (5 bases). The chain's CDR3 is CASSLALDNYEQYF. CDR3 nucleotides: TGCGCCAGCAGCTTGGCACTGGACAACTACGAGCAGTACTTC.